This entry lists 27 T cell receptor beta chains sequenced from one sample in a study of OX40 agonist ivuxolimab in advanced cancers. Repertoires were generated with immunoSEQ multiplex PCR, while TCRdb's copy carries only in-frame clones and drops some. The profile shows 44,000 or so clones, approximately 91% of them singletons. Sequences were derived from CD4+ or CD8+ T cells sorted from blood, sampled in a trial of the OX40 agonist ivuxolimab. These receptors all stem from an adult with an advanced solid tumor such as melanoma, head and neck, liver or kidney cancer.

CDR3 DNA: TGTGCCAGCAGTTACTCGGGAAGGTACGAGCAGTACTTC. The encoded protein is CASSYSGRYEQYF. The chain combines TRBV6-5 with TRBJ2-7; D is ambiguous. V lost 0 bases and J 4 bases, leaving 7 bases between the germline ends. Germline lookup yields CDR1 MNHEY and CDR2 SVGAGI. This CDR3 region has 13 residues.

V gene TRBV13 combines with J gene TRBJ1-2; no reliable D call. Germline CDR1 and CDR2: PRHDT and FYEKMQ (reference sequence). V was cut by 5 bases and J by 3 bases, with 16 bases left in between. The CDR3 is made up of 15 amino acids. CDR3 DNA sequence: TGTGCCAGCAGCCTACCTCTCGGGCGCGACTATGGCTACACCTTC. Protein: CASSLPLGRDYGYTF.

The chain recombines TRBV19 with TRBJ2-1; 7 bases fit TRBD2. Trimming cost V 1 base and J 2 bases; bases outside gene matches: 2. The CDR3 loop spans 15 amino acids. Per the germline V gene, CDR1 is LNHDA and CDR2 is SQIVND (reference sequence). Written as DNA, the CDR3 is TGTGCCAGTAGTATAGCGGGGGGACCCTACAATGAGCAGTTCTTC. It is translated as CASSIAGGPYNEQFF. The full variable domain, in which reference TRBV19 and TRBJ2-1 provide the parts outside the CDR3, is DGGITQSPKYLFRKEGQNVTLSCEQNLNHDAMYWYRQDPGQGLRLIYYSQIVNDFQKGDIAEGYSVSREKKESFPLTVTSAQKNPTAFYLCASSIAGGPYNEQFFGPGTRLTVL.

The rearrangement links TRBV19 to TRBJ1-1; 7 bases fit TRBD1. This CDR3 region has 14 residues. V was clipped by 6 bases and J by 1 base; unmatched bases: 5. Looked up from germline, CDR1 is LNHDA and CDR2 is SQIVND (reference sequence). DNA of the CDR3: TGTGCCAGTAGATTGACAGGGAAGAACACTGAAGCTTTCTTT. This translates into CASRLTGKNTEAFF.

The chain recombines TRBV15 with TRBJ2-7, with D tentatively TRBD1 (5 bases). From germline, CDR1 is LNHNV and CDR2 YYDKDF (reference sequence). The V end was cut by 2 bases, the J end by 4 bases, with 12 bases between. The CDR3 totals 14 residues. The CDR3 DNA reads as TGTGCCACCAGCAGAAGCAGGGTTTTTTACGAGCAGTACTTC. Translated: CATSRSRVFYEQYF. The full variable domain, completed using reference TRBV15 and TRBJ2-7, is DAMVIQNPRYQVTQFGKPVTLSCSQTLNHNVMYWYQQKSSQAPKLLFHYYDKDFNNEADTPDNFQSRRPNTSFCFLDIRSPGLGDTAMYLCATSRSRVFYEQYFGPGTRLTVT.

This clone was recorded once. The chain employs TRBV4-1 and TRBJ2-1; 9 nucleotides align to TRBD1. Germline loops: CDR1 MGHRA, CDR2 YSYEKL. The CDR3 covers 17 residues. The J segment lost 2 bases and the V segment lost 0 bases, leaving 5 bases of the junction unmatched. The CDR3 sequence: CASSQDLGTGPYNEQFF. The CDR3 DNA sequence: TGCGCCAGCAGCCAAGATTTGGGGACAGGGCCCTACAATGAGCAGTTCTTC.

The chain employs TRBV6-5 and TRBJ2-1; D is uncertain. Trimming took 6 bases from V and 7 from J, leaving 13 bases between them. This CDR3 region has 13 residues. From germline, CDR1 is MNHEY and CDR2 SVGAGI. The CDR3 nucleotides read TGTGCCAGCAGGCCCCCCCCTAGGAATGAGCAGTTCTTC. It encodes CASRPPPRNEQFF.

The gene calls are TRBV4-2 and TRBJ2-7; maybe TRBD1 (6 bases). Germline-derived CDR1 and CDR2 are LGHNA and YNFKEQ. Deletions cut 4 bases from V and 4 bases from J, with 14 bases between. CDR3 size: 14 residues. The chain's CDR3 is CASSPPGAAYEQYF. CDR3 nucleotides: TGTGCCAGCAGCCCCCCAGGGGCTGCTTACGAGCAGTACTTC.

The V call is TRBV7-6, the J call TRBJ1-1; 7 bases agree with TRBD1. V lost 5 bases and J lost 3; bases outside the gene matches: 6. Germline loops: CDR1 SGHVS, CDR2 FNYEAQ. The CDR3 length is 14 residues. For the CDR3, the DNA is TGTGCCAGCAGCGCAACAGGGGACTACACTGAAGCTTTCTTT. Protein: CASSATGDYTEAFF.

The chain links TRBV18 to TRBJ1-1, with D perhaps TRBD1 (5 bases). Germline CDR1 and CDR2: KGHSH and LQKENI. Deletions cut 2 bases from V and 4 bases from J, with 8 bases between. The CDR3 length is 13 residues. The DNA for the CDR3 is TGTGCCAGCTCACCAGGGAGGGGCACTGAAGCTTTCTTT. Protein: CASSPGRGTEAFF.

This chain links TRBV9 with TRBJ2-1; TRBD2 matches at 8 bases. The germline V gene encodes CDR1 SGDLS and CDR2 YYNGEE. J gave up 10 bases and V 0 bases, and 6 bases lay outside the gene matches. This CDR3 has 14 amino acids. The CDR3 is CASSVVSSGGEQFF. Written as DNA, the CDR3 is TGTGCCAGCAGCGTAGTCTCGAGCGGGGGAGAGCAGTTCTTC.

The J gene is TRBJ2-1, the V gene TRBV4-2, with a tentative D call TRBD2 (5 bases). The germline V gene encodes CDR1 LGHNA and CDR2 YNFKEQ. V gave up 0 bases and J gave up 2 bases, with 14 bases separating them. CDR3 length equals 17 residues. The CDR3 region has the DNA TGTGCCAGCAGCCAAGAAGGAGGTAGTCTCCCCTACAATGAGCAGTTCTTC. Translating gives CASSQEGGSLPYNEQFF.

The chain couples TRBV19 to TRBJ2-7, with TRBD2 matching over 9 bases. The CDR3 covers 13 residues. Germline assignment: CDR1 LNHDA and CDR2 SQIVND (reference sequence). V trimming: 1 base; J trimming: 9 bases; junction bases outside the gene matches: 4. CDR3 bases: TGTGCCAGTAGTATAGTTAGCGGGAGCTTGCAGTACTTC. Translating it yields CASSIVSGSLQYF.

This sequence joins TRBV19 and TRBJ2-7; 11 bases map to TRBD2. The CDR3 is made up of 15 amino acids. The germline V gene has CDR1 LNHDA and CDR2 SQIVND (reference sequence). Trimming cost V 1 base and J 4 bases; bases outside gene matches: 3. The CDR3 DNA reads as TGTGCCAGTAGTATAGGACTAGCGGGATGGTACGAGCAGTACTTC. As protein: CASSIGLAGWYEQYF.

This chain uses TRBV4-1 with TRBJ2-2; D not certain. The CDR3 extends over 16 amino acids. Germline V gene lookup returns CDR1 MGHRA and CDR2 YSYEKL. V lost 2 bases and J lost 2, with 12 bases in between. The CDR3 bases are TGCGCCAGCAGCCAACTAGGACGGATAAACACCGGGGAGCTGTTTTTT. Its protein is CASSQLGRINTGELFF.

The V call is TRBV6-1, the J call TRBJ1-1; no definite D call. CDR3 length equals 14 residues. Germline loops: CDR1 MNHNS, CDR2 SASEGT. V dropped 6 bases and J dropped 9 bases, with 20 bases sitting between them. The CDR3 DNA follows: TGTGCCAGCAGGATGAACCCTGACGGATCTAAAGCTTTCTTT. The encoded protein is CASRMNPDGSKAFF.

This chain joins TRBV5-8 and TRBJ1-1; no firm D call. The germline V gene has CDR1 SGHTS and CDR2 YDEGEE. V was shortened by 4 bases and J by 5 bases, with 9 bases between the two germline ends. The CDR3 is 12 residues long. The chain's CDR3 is CASSPYGTEAFF. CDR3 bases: TGTGCCAGCAGCCCTTATGGGACTGAAGCTTTCTTT.

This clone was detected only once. In DNA form, the CDR3 reads TGTGCCAGCAGTTGGACTAGCGGGAGGTCAAACAATGAGCAGTTCTTC. The encoded protein is CASSWTSGRSNNEQFF. The chain combines TRBV6-6 with TRBJ2-1; 14 bases match TRBD2. The CDR3 is made up of 16 amino acids. Germline V gene sequence: CDR1 MNHNY, CDR2 SVGAGI (reference sequence). Trimming took 4 bases from V and 5 from J; bases not matched to a gene: 4.

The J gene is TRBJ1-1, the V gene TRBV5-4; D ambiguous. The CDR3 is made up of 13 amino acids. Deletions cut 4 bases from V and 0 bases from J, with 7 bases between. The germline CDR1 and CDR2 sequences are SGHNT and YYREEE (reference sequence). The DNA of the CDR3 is TGTGCCAGCAGCAAAACAGTGAACACTGAAGCTTTCTTT. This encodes CASSKTVNTEAFF.

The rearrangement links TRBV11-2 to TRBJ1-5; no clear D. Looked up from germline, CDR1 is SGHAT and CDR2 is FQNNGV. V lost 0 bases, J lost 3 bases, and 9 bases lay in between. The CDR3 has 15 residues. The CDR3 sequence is CASSLDWGYNQPQHF. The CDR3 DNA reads TGTGCCAGCAGCTTAGATTGGGGATACAATCAGCCCCAGCATTTT.

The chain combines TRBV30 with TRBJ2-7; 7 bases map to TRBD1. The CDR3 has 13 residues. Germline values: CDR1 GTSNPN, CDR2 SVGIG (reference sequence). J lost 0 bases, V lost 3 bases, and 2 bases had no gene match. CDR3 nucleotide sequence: TGTGCCTGGAGAGGGGACAGCTCCTACGAGCAGTACTTC. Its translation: CAWRGDSSYEQYF.

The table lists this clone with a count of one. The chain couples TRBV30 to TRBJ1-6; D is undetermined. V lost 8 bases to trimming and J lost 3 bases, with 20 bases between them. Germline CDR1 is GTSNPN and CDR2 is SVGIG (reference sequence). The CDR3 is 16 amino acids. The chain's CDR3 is CAPKSRPADYNSPLHF. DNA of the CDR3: TGTGCCCCAAAGTCGAGACCCGCCGACTATAATTCACCCCTCCACTTT.

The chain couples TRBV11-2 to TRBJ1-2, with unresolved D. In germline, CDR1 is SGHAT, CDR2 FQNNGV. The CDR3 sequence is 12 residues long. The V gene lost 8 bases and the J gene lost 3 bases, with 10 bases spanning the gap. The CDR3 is CASRGMDYGYTF. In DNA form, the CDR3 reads TGTGCCAGCCGAGGGATGGACTATGGCTACACCTTC. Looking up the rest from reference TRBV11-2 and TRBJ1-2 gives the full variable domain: EAGVAQSPRYKIIEKRQSVAFWCNPISGHATLYWYQQILGQGPKLLIQFQNNGVVDDSQLPKDRFSAERLKGVDSTLKIQPAKLEDSAVYLCASRGMDYGYTFGSGTRLTVV.

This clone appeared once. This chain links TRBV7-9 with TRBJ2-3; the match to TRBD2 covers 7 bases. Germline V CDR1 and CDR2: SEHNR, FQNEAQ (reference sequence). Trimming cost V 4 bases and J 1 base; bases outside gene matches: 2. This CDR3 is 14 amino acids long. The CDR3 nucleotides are TGTGCCAGCAGCTCTGGACTAGGCACAGATACGCAGTATTTT. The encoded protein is CASSSGLGTDTQYF.

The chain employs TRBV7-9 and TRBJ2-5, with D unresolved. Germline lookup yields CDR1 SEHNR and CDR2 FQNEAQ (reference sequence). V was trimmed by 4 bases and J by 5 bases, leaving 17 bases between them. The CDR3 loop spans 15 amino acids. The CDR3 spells CASSSAGSTWETQYF. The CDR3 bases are TGTGCCAGCAGCTCTGCCGGGTCCACGTGGGAGACCCAGTACTTC.

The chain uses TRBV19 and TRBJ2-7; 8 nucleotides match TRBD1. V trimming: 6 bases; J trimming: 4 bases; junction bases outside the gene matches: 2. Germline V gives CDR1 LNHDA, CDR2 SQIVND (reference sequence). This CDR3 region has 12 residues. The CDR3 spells CASSQGAYEQYF. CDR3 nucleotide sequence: TGTGCCAGTAGCCAGGGGGCTTACGAGCAGTACTTC.

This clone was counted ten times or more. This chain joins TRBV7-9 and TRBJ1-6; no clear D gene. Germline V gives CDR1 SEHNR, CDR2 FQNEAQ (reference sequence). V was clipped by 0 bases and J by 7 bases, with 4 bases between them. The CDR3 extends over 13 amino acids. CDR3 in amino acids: CASSLAENSPLHF. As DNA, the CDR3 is TGTGCCAGCAGCTTAGCGGAGAATTCACCCCTCCACTTT. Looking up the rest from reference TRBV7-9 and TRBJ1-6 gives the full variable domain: DTGVSQNPRHKITKRGQNVTFRCDPISEHNRLYWYRQTLGQGPEFLTYFQNEAQLEKSRLLSDRFSAERPKGSFSTLEIQRTEQGDSAMYLCASSLAENSPLHFGNGTRLTVT.